These T cell receptor beta chains were read from a single sample in a study of OX40 agonist ivuxolimab in advanced cancers. The table came from immunoSEQ multiplex PCR; TCRdb's copy has only in-frame clones and leaves some out. The sample includes 50,000 to 70,000 clones, about 86% seen only once; the top ten take less than 2.5%. This specimen was CD4+ or CD8+ T cells sorted from blood, taken in a trial of the OX40 agonist ivuxolimab. The receptor source for this set is an adult with an advanced solid tumor such as melanoma, head and neck, liver or kidney cancer. Both conserved end residues are part of each CDR3. D genes are given only for firm matches. The size field is filled for only some rows; it gives once, few, many or a size class.

.	.	TRBV19	TRBJ1-1	TGTGCCAGTAGTATAGATACGGGCCACACTGAAGCTTTCTTT	CASSIDTGHTEAFF
.	.	TRBV6-1	TRBJ1-5	TGTGCCAGCAGTGGTGTCATAAGCAATCAGCCCCAGCATTTT	CASSGVISNQPQHF
.	.	TRBV6-1	TRBJ1-5	TGTGCCAGCAGAGGGGTATATAGCAATCAGCCCCAGCATTTT	CASRGVYSNQPQHF
.	.	TRBV19	TRBJ2-5	TGTGCCAGTAGTCGGGAGCGAGAGACCCAGTACTTC	CASSRERETQYF
.	TRBD2	TRBV11-2	TRBJ2-1	TGTGCCAGCAGCTTAGGGACTAGCGGTCCCTACAATGAGCAGTTCTTC	CASSLGTSGPYNEQFF
once	.	TRBV10-3	TRBJ1-4	TGTGCCACCAACGGGGGGCCAGGGTCTGATGAAAAACTGTTTTTT	CATNGGPGSDEKLFF
.	.	TRBV19	TRBJ1-2	TGTGCCAGTAGTATTCCGCGTGCTGGAGAAGACGGCTACACCTTC	CASSIPRAGEDGYTF
.	TRBD2	TRBV27	TRBJ2-1	TGTGCCAGCAGTTTAAGCGGGGGGGTTTTTGAGCAGTTCTTC	CASSLSGGVFEQFF
.	.	TRBV30	TRBJ1-3	TGTGCCTGGGGGTCTGGAAACACCATATATTTT	CAWGSGNTIYF
.	TRBD1	TRBV19	TRBJ1-6	TGTGCCAGTAGTTCCACCGGGACAGGTAACACACCCCTCCACTTT	CASSSTGTGNTPLHF
.	.	TRBV27	TRBJ1-2	TGTGCCAGCAGTTCCAGAGCTAACTATGGCTACACCTTC	CASSSRANYGYTF
medium-sized	.	TRBV6-1	TRBJ1-5	TGTGCCAGCAGTGACGGTTTTCCGGGCAATCAGCCCCAGCATTTT	CASSDGFPGNQPQHF
.	TRBD2	TRBV6-5	TRBJ2-7	TGTGCCAGCAGTTACTCGCCCGGGACTAGCTACGAGCAGTACTTC	CASSYSPGTSYEQYF
.	.	TRBV5-4	TRBJ1-1	TGTGCCAGCAGCTTGATTGAAATGACAGAAGCTTTCTTT	CASSLIEMTEAFF
.	.	TRBV5-1	TRBJ1-6	TGCGCCAGCAGCTTGGAGACTATGGGGGCCAGGGAAGGAGTGGCCCTCCACTTT	CASSLETMGAREGVALHF
.	.	TRBV5-1	TRBJ1-5	TGCGCCAGCAGCTTGGGACAGGAAGGCAATCAGCCCCAGCATTTT	CASSLGQEGNQPQHF
few	TRBD1	TRBV6-6	TRBJ1-1	TGTGCCAGCAGTGGGGGGACAGCACCAATGAACACTGAAGCTTTCTTT	CASSGGTAPMNTEAFF
.	TRBD1	TRBV19	TRBJ2-7	TGTGCCAGCCGGGGACAGGGATCTTCCTACGAGCAGTACTTC	CASRGQGSSYEQYF
.	.	TRBV9	TRBJ1-2	TGTGCCAGCAGCCGGCTAGGGGGGCGGATGGACTATGGCTACACCTTC	CASSRLGGRMDYGYTF
once	TRBD2	TRBV2	TRBJ2-3	TGTGCCAGCAGATCACCCTGGACTAGCGGGGGCCCAGATACGCAGTATTTT	CASRSPWTSGGPDTQYF
.	TRBD1	TRBV28	TRBJ1-6	TGTGCCAGCAGACCACAGGGGGTTAATTCACCCCTCCACTTT	CASRPQGVNSPLHF
few	.	TRBV18	TRBJ1-2	TGTGCCAGCTCAACCATCTCAGACAGTAGCTATGGCTACACCTTC	CASSTISDSSYGYTF
.	.	TRBV18	TRBJ1-1	TGTGCCAGCTCACCAAGGAAAGGCAGATTGAACACTGAAGCTTTCTTT	CASSPRKGRLNTEAFF
.	.	TRBV6-4	TRBJ2-4	TGTGCCAGCAGTGACTCCTATGGACTAGCCAAAAACATTCAGTACTTC	CASSDSYGLAKNIQYF
.	.	TRBV2	TRBJ2-5	TGTGCCAGCAGTGATAGGGCGGCGGGGACCCAGTACTTC	CASSDRAAGTQYF
.	TRBD2	TRBV10-3	TRBJ2-1	TGTGCCATCAACCAGCGGGGGAGTTCCTACAATGAGCAGTTCTTC	CAINQRGSSYNEQFF
.	TRBD1	TRBV7-6	TRBJ1-5	TGTGCCAGCAGCAACGATTCCCGGGACAGGGCGCGACAGCCCCAGCATTTT	CASSNDSRDRARQPQHF
.	.	TRBV10-3	TRBJ1-3	TGTGCCATCAGTGAGGGTCAGGGAAACACCATATATTTT	CAISEGQGNTIYF
.	TRBD2	TRBV11-2	TRBJ2-7	TGTGCCAGCAGTTACACAACTAGCGGGAGCAACGAGCAGTACTTC	CASSYTTSGSNEQYF
.	.	TRBV27	TRBJ2-6	TGTGCCAGCAGTTTAACTCTCGGGACCGTGAATGGGGCCAACGTCCTGACTTTC	CASSLTLGTVNGANVLTF
once	TRBD1	TRBV5-1	TRBJ1-1	TGCGCCAGCAGCTACCGGACAGGGAGGACTGAAGCTTTCTTT	CASSYRTGRTEAFF
.	.	TRBV10-3	TRBJ2-7	TGTGCCATGGGGGACTCGGTCCACGAGCAGTACTTC	CAMGDSVHEQYF
once	TRBD2	TRBV2	TRBJ2-6	TGTGCCAGCCTGTCACCAACTAGCGGGAGGCCTGGGGCCAACGTCCTGACTTTC	CASLSPTSGRPGANVLTF
.	.	TRBV27	TRBJ1-2	TGTGCCAGCAGTTCCCTCTTCCCGGAGGGCCCCGCGGGCTACACCTTC	CASSSLFPEGPAGYTF
.	.	TRBV2	TRBJ2-1	TGTGCCAGCAGGGGCCAGGGGGGCCGGAGCAATGAGCAGTTCTTC	CASRGQGGRSNEQFF
few	.	TRBV7-9	TRBJ2-2	TGTGCCAGCAGCTTAGCGCTGCAGAACACCGGGGAGCTGTTTTTT	CASSLALQNTGELFF
few	.	TRBV28	TRBJ1-5	TGTGCCAGCAGTTTACGGACGTACAGCAGTGAGCCCCAGCATTTT	CASSLRTYSSEPQHF
.	.	TRBV6-1	TRBJ2-3	TGTGCCAGCAGTGAAGTTGACGGGGGGCCTTTAAGCACAGATACGCAGTATTTT	CASSEVDGGPLSTDTQYF
.	.	TRBV5-4	TRBJ2-5	TGTGCCAGCAGCTTCCTACCGATAGAGACCCAGTACTTC	CASSFLPIETQYF
few	.	TRBV28	TRBJ1-6	TGTGCCAGCAGTTTTTCCAGGAGCAATTCACCCCTCCACTTT	CASSFSRSNSPLHF
once	.	TRBV19	TRBJ2-1	TGTGCCAGTAGTGAACCGGGACGAGGAGGTGATGAGCAGTTCTTC	CASSEPGRGGDEQFF
once	.	TRBV6-1	TRBJ2-3	TGTGCCACAGGGAGGGGGTCGGATACGCAGTATTTT	CATGRGSDTQYF
.	.	TRBV11-1	TRBJ2-7	TGTGCCAGCAGCCCCAATCCGACCGGCTACGAGCAGTACTTC	CASSPNPTGYEQYF
once	TRBD1	TRBV7-2	TRBJ2-3	TGTGCCAGCAGCGACAGGGTCGGCGATACGCAGTATTTT	CASSDRVGDTQYF
.	.	TRBV23-1	TRBJ1-3	TGCGCCAGCAGTCAATCGAGACAGTCCGAGGACACCATATATTTT	CASSQSRQSEDTIYF
.	TRBD2	TRBV28	TRBJ2-5	TGTGCCAGCAGTCCTGGGGGGGTCCGCGAGACCCAGTACTTC	CASSPGGVRETQYF
.	.	TRBV19	TRBJ2-1	TGTGCCAGTAGTACCCAGACAGAGAATGAGCAGTTCTTC	CASSTQTENEQFF
.	TRBD2	TRBV7-9	TRBJ2-7	TGTGCCAGCAGTCGGACTAGCGGGGGGGCCTACGAGCAGTACTTC	CASSRTSGGAYEQYF
.	.	TRBV10-3	TRBJ2-2	TGTGCCATCAGTGGCCTAGCCGGGACCGGGGAGCTGTTTTTT	CAISGLAGTGELFF
.	.	TRBV5-6	TRBJ1-5	TGTGCCAGCAGCTTGAGGTCCCTTACAGGGCGAGATCAGCCCCAGCATTTT	CASSLRSLTGRDQPQHF
.	TRBD1	TRBV10-2	TRBJ1-5	TGTGCCAGCACCCGACAGGGGCCTCAGCCCCAGCATTTT	CASTRQGPQPQHF
.	TRBD1	TRBV7-8	TRBJ1-3	TGTGCCAGCAGCCCCAGGGGGGCTGGAAACACCATATATTTT	CASSPRGAGNTIYF
.	.	TRBV7-6	TRBJ2-7	TGTGCCAGCAGCTTACGGTCAGGGGTTTCCTACGAGCAGTACTTC	CASSLRSGVSYEQYF
.	.	TRBV6-5	TRBJ2-5	TGTGCCAGCAGTTATGGCACGGGGACCACACAAGAGACCCAGTACTTC	CASSYGTGTTQETQYF
once	.	TRBV5-1	TRBJ1-6	TGCGCCAGCAGCTTCCTGGGAGTGGGGACAACCAATTTTATGCAGGCCCTCCACTTT	CASSFLGVGTTNFMQALHF
.	TRBD1	TRBV7-9	TRBJ2-3	TGTGCCAGCAGCCCTGGGACAGCCAACTCCTTTTTAGCAGATACGCAGTATTTT	CASSPGTANSFLADTQYF
.	.	TRBV2	TRBJ1-1	TGTGCCAGCAGTCAGGGGAAGGGTGAAGCTTTCTTT	CASSQGKGEAFF
.	.	TRBV23-1	TRBJ1-1	TGCGCCAGCAGTCCTTTCACGGTCGTCAACACTGAAGCTTTCTTT	CASSPFTVVNTEAFF